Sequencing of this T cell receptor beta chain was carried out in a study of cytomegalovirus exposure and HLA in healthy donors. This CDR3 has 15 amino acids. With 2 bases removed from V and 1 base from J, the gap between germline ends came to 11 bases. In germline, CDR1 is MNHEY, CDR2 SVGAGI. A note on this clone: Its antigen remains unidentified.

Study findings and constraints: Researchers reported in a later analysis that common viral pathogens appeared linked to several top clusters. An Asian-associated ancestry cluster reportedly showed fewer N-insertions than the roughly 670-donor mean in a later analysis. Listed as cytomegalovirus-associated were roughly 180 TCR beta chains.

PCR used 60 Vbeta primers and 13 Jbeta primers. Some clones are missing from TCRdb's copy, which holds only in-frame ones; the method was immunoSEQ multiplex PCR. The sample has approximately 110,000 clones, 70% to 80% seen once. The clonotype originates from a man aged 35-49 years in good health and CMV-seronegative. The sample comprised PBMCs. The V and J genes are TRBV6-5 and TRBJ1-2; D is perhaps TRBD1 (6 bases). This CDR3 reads CASSYRPTGNYGYTF. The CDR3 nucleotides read TGTGCCAGCAGTTACCGACCGACAGGTAACTATGGCTACACCTTC.